This T cell receptor (beta chain) appears in the sequencing data of a study of blood T cell repertoires in COVID-19. Produced via immunoSEQ multiplex PCR; TCRdb's table is partial and in-frame only. The sample shows hundreds of thousands of clones, 75% to 90% of them seen only once. V lost 3 bases to trimming and J lost 3 bases, with 14 bases between them. Germline V lookup: CDR1 SNHLY, CDR2 FYNNEI. The CDR3 has 15 amino acids. This chain uses TRBV2 with TRBJ1-1, with a tentative D call TRBD1 (5 bases). Input material: PBMCs or T cells enriched from blood (not recorded which). The receptor was isolated from an older woman who had recovered from COVID-19. The CDR3 loop reads CASSETGGGDTEAFF. CDR3 DNA: TGTGCCAGCAGTGAGACTGGGGGGGGAGACACTGAAGCTTTCTTT.